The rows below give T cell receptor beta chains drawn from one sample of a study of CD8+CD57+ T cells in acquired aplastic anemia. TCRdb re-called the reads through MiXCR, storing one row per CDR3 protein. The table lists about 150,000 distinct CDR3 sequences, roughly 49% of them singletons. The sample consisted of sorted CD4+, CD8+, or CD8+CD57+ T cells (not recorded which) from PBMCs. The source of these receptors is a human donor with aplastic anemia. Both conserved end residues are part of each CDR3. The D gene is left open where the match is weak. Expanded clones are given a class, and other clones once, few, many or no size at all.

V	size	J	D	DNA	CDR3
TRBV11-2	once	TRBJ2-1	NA	TGTGCCAGCAGCTTATCCCGACTGGATGAGCAGTTCTTC	CASSLSRLDEQFF
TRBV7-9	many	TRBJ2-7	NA	TGTGCCAGCAGCCACTTCAGTCCCGGGACGGTCTCCTACGAGCAGTACTTC	CASSHFSPGTVSYEQYF
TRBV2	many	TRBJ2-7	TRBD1	TGTGCCAGCAGTGCGGGGACAGGGGGCGGCTACGAGCAGTACTTC	CASSAGTGGGYEQYF
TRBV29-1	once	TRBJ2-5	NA	TGCAGCGTTGACGTGGGGGCCCAAGAGACCCAGTACTTC	CSVDVGAQETQYF
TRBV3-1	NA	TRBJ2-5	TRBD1	TGTGCCAGCAGCCAGGGAGAACAGGGGCAAGAGACCCAGTACTTC	CASSQGEQGQETQYF
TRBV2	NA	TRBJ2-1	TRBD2	TGTGCCAGCAGCCGGACTAGCGGGGTTTCCAATGAGCAGTTCTTC	CASSRTSGVSNEQFF
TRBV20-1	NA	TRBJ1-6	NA	TGCAGTGCCAGACAGGACCTCTCCTATAATTCACCCCTCCACTTT	CSARQDLSYNSPLHF
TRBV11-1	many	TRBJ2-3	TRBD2	TGTGCCAGCAGCTTCCCTGGGACTAGCGGGGCAAAACCCACAGATACGCAGTATTTT	CASSFPGTSGAKPTDTQYF
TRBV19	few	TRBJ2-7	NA	TGTGCCAGTAGTACGGGTCCTCACCTCTACGAGCAGTACTTC	CASSTGPHLYEQYF
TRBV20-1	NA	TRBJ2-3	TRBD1	TGCAGTGCTAGTTTCGTTGGTCGGACAGGTCGAGCAGATACGCAGTATTTT	CSASFVGRTGRADTQYF
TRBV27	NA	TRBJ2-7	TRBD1	TGTGCCAGCAGCTACCCGGGACAGGGGTCCCACGAGCAGTACTTC	CASSYPGQGSHEQYF
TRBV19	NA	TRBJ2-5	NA	TGTGCCAGTACGTGGCCGGGTCGGGAGACCCAGTACTTC	CASTWPGRETQYF
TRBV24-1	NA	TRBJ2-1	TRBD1	TGTGCCACCAGTGATTTGCGCGGGGGACAGGGGACGTCCTACAATGAGCAGTTCTTC	CATSDLRGGQGTSYNEQFF
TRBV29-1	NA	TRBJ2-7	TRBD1	TGCAGGGTTGATGTGGGGGACAGGGGATACGAGCAGTACTTC	CRVDVGDRGYEQYF
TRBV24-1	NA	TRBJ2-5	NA	TGTGCCACCAGTGGTCCAGGGGGGGAGACCCAGTACTTC	CATSGPGGETQYF